The subject of this entry is one T cell receptor (beta chain). The antigen remains undetermined. When replicate PCRs were run on sorted subsets, they used 150 to 250 ng DNA, 28,000 or so T cell genomes. Profiling relied on immunoSEQ multiplex PCR, and the TCRdb table lists in-frame clones only, not all of them. This table holds a few million clones, around 93% found once. The sample originates from a study of shared clonotypes between healthy human individuals. About the study: CD4 naive cells filled three plates per donor, CD4 memory three, CD8 naive two and CD8 memory one.

Broader study findings: Only blood samples were collected, and tissue repertoires likely differ.

Germline assignment: CDR1 SGHAT and CDR2 FQNNGV. V was pared by 1 base and J by 6 bases, with 8 bases of the junction left unmatched. The CDR3 is 15 amino acids. The chain is built from TRBV11-2 and TRBJ2-7; 8 bases are shared with TRBD2. The receptor comes from a man younger than 35 in good health. Some clones in this sample may be carry-over from other donors' samples. Sequenced material: naive CD4+ T cells from PBMCs. The subset denotes: CD45RA+ positively selected. The CDR3 DNA follows: TGTGCCAGCAGCTTAGGGGTAGCGGGGACCTTCGAGCAGTACTTC. Its protein product is CASSLGVAGTFEQYF.